The next 27 T cell receptor beta chains were all read from a single sample in a study of control samples from healthy donors and cancer patients. The method was immunoSEQ multiplex PCR; TCRdb's version includes in-frame clones alone and lacks a portion of them. The data contain approximately 110,000 clones, roughly nine tenths of them singletons. The material sequenced was blood. Receptor source: a woman aged 18-29 years in good health.

This chain connects TRBV7-2 to TRBJ2-2; TRBD2 is a possible D gene (5 bases). CDR1 SGHTA and CDR2 FQGNSA come from the germline V gene. The CDR3 covers 15 residues. V was pared by 4 bases and J by 3 bases, with 12 bases between. Written as DNA, the CDR3 is TGTGCCAGCAGCTCGCGGAGGACGGACACCGGGGAGCTGTTTTTT. Translation: CASSSRRTDTGELFF.

The V and J genes are TRBV6-5 and TRBJ2-7; D unresolved. The CDR3 loop spans 13 amino acids. V dropped 5 bases and J dropped 4 bases, with 12 bases sitting between them. CDR1 is MNHEY and CDR2 is SVGAGI in the germline V gene. CDR3 residues: CASSLGSKYEQYF. CDR3 nucleotides: TGTGCCAGCAGTCTTGGATCCAAATACGAGCAGTACTTC.

V is TRBV27 and J is TRBJ1-2, with no clear D. V lost 3 bases to trimming and J lost 6 bases, with 11 bases between them. This CDR3 contains 13 residues. Germline V gives CDR1 MNHEY, CDR2 SMNVEV (reference sequence). The CDR3 loop reads CASSFTGTDGYTF. CDR3 sequence (DNA): TGTGCCAGCAGTTTTACGGGTACGGATGGCTACACCTTC.

This clone was detected only once. V gene TRBV6-5 combines with J gene TRBJ1-2; no clear D. Germline V gene lookup returns CDR1 MNHEY and CDR2 SVGAGI. Trimming took 6 bases from V and 5 from J, leaving 16 bases between them. The CDR3 is 14 amino acids. In nucleotides, the CDR3 is TGTGCCAGCAGAGGCCTCCAGGACGGTTATGGCTACACCTTC. Its protein product is CASRGLQDGYGYTF.

J is TRBJ2-2 and V is TRBV29-1; 11 nucleotides agree with TRBD1. J lost 3 bases, V lost 6 bases, and 3 bases had no gene match. Germline assignment: CDR1 SQVTM and CDR2 ANQGSEA. CDR3 length equals 14 residues. The CDR3 is CSVGTGGDTGELFF. The DNA for the CDR3 is TGCAGCGTAGGGACAGGGGGGGACACCGGGGAGCTGTTTTTT.

The chain has TRBV4-3 and TRBJ1-1; TRBD1 aligns across 9 bases. The CDR3 runs to 18 residues. With V trimmed by 1 base and J by 0 bases, 9 bases remained unmatched. Germline assignment: CDR1 LGHNA and CDR2 YSLEER. In nucleotides, the CDR3 is TGCGCCAGCAGCCAAGTTTGGGGGACAGGGAAGATGAACACTGAAGCTTTCTTT. This encodes CASSQVWGTGKMNTEAFF.

The J gene is TRBJ1-1, the V gene TRBV4-2; D is undetermined. The germline V gene encodes CDR1 LGHNA and CDR2 YNFKEQ. With 7 bases removed from V and 1 base from J, the gap between germline ends came to 4 bases. The length of the CDR3 is 11 residues. This CDR3 reads CASTGNTEAFF. In DNA, the CDR3 is TGTGCCAGCACGGGGAACACTGAAGCTTTCTTT.

This chain joins TRBV28 and TRBJ1-1; 8 positions agree with TRBD1. The junction had 6 bases not matched to a gene; V was cut back by 4 bases and J by 2 bases. Germline lookup yields CDR1 MDHEN and CDR2 SYDVKM. This CDR3 is 15 amino acids long. The CDR3 reads CASSSQQGVNTEAFF. The DNA for the CDR3 is TGTGCCAGCAGTTCCCAACAGGGGGTAAACACTGAAGCTTTCTTT.

This rearrangement joins TRBV2 to TRBJ1-5; the match to TRBD1 covers 10 bases. In germline, CDR1 is SNHLY, CDR2 FYNNEI. With 7 bases clipped from V and 1 base from J, the junction kept 4 bases outside the gene matches. The CDR3 covers 15 residues. The CDR3 protein is CASKGTGVSNQPQHF. The CDR3 DNA follows: TGTGCCAGCAAGGGGACAGGGGTAAGCAATCAGCCCCAGCATTTT.

The chain combines TRBV7-2 with TRBJ2-2; a weak D match, TRBD1 (6 bases). Germline loops: CDR1 SGHTA, CDR2 FQGNSA. Trimming shortened V by 5 bases and J by 6 bases, and 7 bases separated the two germline ends. This CDR3 spans 12 amino acids. CDR3 sequence (DNA): TGTGCCAGCAGCCAGGGGTCCGGGGAGCTGTTTTTT. Translated: CASSQGSGELFF.

The rearrangement uses TRBV28 and TRBJ2-1; no clear D. The length of the CDR3 is 14 residues. The germline V gene has CDR1 MDHEN and CDR2 SYDVKM. Trimming shortened V by 3 bases and J by 0 bases, and 6 bases separated the two germline ends. The CDR3 loop is CASSFQRSYNEQFF. In DNA, the CDR3 is TGTGCCAGCAGTTTCCAGCGCTCCTACAATGAGCAGTTCTTC.

The rearrangement uses TRBV15 and TRBJ1-5, with TRBD1 as a possible D gene (6 bases). This CDR3 has 16 amino acids. Trimming shortened V by 1 base and J by 6 bases, and 16 bases separated the two germline ends. Per germline, CDR1 LNHNV and CDR2 YYDKDF (reference sequence). The CDR3 protein is CATSRVGNRAFQPQHF. DNA for the CDR3: TGTGCCACCAGCAGAGTAGGTAACAGGGCATTTCAGCCCCAGCATTTT.

The V and J genes are TRBV5-8 and TRBJ2-7, with TRBD2 matching 8 bases. Losses at the gene ends were 0 bases for V and 5 bases for J; bases not matched to a gene: 7. The CDR3 consists of 15 residues. The germline V gene encodes CDR1 SGHTS and CDR2 YDEGEE. The CDR3 sequence is CASSLAGTSFDEQYF. CDR3 bases: TGTGCCAGCAGCTTGGCCGGGACTAGTTTTGACGAGCAGTACTTC.

The chain joins TRBV24-1 to TRBJ2-2, with D hard to call. CDR1 and CDR2 from the germline V gene are KGHDR and SFDVKD. CDR3 size: 12 residues. The V and J ends lost 7 bases and 5 bases respectively, with 7 bases between them. The CDR3 sequence: CATSHQTGELFF. The CDR3 DNA sequence: TGTGCCACCAGCCATCAAACCGGGGAGCTGTTTTTT.

This chain links TRBV5-5 with TRBJ2-3; 9 positions match TRBD2. The CDR3 is 16 amino acids. Per germline, CDR1 SGHKS and CDR2 YYEKEE (reference sequence). With V trimmed by 0 bases and J by 1 base, 3 bases remained unmatched. In DNA, the CDR3 is TGTGCCAGCAGCTTGGGGGCTAGCGGGGGCACAGATACGCAGTATTTT. Its translation is CASSLGASGGTDTQYF.

This chain links TRBV30 with TRBJ2-1; 10 bases are shared with TRBD2. This CDR3 region has 14 residues. With 1 base clipped from V and 3 bases from J, the junction kept 0 bases outside the gene matches. Per the germline V gene, CDR1 is GTSNPN and CDR2 is SVGIG (reference sequence). The CDR3 DNA reads as TGTGCCTGGAGTGGGACTAGCGGCTACAATGAGCAGTTCTTC. This codes for CAWSGTSGYNEQFF. Based on the CDR3 plus reference TRBV30 and TRBJ2-1, the full variable domain is SQTIHQWPATLVQPVGSPLSLECTVEGTSNPNLYWYRQAAGRGLQLLFYSVGIGQISSEVPQNLSASRPQDRQFILSSKKLLLSDSGFYLCAWSGTSGYNEQFFGPGTRLTVL.

V and J are TRBV24-1 and TRBJ1-2; 10 bases are a match to TRBD1. The CDR3 has 15 amino acids. With V trimmed by 3 bases and J by 4 bases, 4 bases remained unmatched. Germline CDR1 reads KGHDR; CDR2 reads SFDVKD. The CDR3 protein is CATSDGTGVSYGYTF. The DNA for the CDR3 is TGTGCCACCAGTGATGGGACAGGGGTTTCCTATGGCTACACCTTC.

The chain employs TRBV28 and TRBJ2-7; 7 nucleotides match TRBD1. Looked up from germline, CDR1 is MDHEN and CDR2 is SYDVKM. Unmatched junction bases numbered 8, after V lost 3 bases and J lost 0 bases. CDR3 length: 16 amino acids. CDR3: CASSFGTANYSYEQYF. The DNA for the CDR3 is TGTGCCAGCAGTTTTGGGACAGCTAATTACTCCTACGAGCAGTACTTC.

This chain uses TRBV6-5 with TRBJ2-7; D is unclear. CDR3 length: 14 residues. The V end was cut by 0 bases, the J end by 0 bases, with 6 bases between. Germline V CDR1 and CDR2: MNHEY, SVGAGI. The CDR3 is CASSYSMSSYEQYF. Here the CDR3 DNA reads TGTGCCAGCAGTTACTCGATGAGCTCCTACGAGCAGTACTTC.

The CDR3: CASSATLVRDPYGYTF. CDR3 coding DNA: TGTGCCAGCAGCGCTACCTTAGTGAGGGACCCCTATGGCTACACCTTC. The chain carries TRBV9 and TRBJ1-2, with D possibly matching TRBD1 (5 bases). Trimming removed 3 bases from V and 4 bases from J, with 19 bases in between. The CDR3 is made up of 16 amino acids. Per the germline V gene, CDR1 is SGDLS and CDR2 is YYNGEE.

The chain is built from TRBV28 and TRBJ2-2; perhaps TRBD1 as D (6 bases). The germline V gene has CDR1 MDHEN and CDR2 SYDVKM. Trimming removed 8 bases at V and 4 bases at J, with 17 bases between. The CDR3 totals 15 residues. The CDR3 coding sequence is TGTGCCAGCTATCCCCCAGGGGCGCGCACCGGGGAGCTGTTTTTT. The encoded protein is CASYPPGARTGELFF.

The chain combines TRBV4-3 with TRBJ2-1, with D hard to call. The CDR3 spans 15 residues. The V end lost 0 bases, the J end lost 4 bases, and 10 bases lay between the germline ends. CDR1 is LGHNA and CDR2 is YSLEER in the germline V gene. The CDR3 loop reads CASSQDTTDYNEQFF. The CDR3 region has the DNA TGCGCCAGCAGCCAAGATACCACGGATTACAATGAGCAGTTCTTC.

The rearrangement joins TRBV3-1 (or the pseudogene TRBV3-2) to TRBJ2-3; D ambiguous. In germline, CDR1 is LGHDT, CDR2 YNNKEL (reference sequence). The CDR3 has 15 residues. With 1 base removed from V and 2 bases from J, the gap between germline ends came to 10 bases. This CDR3 is CASSQGWQLTDTQYF. The CDR3 nucleotides read TGTGCCAGCAGCCAAGGGTGGCAACTCACAGATACGCAGTATTTT.

The chain links TRBV19 to TRBJ2-1; 7 bases are shared with TRBD2. CDR3 size: 15 residues. Looked up from germline, CDR1 is LNHDA and CDR2 is SQIVND (reference sequence). The J segment lost 5 bases and the V segment lost 7 bases, leaving 11 bases of the junction unmatched. The CDR3 protein is CASISSLAANNEQFF. In DNA form, the CDR3 reads TGTGCCAGTATTTCAAGTCTAGCGGCTAACAATGAGCAGTTCTTC.

V gene TRBV5-1 combines with J gene TRBJ2-6; 10 bases are shared with TRBD2. Germline-derived CDR1 and CDR2 are SGHRS and YFSETQ. Losses at the gene ends were 4 bases for V and 0 bases for J; bases not matched to a gene: 7. The CDR3 sequence is 18 residues long. The CDR3 DNA is TGCGCCAGCAGCAACATACTAGCGGGATACTCTGGGGCCAACGTCCTGACTTTC. This gives the protein CASSNILAGYSGANVLTF.

The chain combines TRBV6-1 with TRBJ1-1; D is undetermined. Trimming took 0 bases from V and 2 from J, leaving 13 bases between them. This CDR3 region has 16 residues. Germline V gene lookup returns CDR1 MNHNS and CDR2 SASEGT. CDR3 amino acids: CASSEAPGRLNTEAFF. The DNA for the CDR3 is TGTGCCAGCAGTGAAGCCCCCGGGCGTCTCAACACTGAAGCTTTCTTT.

The chain couples TRBV7-2 to TRBJ2-3, with 7 bases aligning to TRBD2. The CDR3 contains 15 residues. Germline V gene data show CDR1 as SGHTA and CDR2 as FQGNSA. Losses at the gene ends were 2 bases for V and 9 bases for J; bases not matched to a gene: 11. The CDR3, as DNA: TGTGCCAGCAGCTTATCGGGGCTAGCGGTGGGCACGCAGTATTTT. This codes for CASSLSGLAVGTQYF.